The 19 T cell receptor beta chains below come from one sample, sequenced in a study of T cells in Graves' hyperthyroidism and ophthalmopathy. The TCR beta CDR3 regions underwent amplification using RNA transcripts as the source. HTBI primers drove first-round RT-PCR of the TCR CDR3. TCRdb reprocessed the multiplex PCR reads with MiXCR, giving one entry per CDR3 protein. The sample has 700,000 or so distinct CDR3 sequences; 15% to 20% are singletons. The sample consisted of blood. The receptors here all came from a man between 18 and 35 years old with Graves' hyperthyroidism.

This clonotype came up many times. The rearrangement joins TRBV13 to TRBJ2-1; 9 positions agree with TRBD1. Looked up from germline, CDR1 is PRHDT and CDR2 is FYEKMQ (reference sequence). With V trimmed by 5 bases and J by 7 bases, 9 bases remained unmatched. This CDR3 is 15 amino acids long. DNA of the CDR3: TGTGCCAGCAGCCCACAGGGGGCTTTCGTTAATGAGCAGTTCTTC. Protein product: CASSPQGAFVNEQFF.

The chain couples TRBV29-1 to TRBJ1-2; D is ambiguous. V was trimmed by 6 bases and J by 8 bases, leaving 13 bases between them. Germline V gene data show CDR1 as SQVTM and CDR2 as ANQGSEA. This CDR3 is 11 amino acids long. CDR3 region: CSVSIVGGYTF. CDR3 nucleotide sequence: TGCAGCGTCAGCATAGTCGGAGGCTACACCTTC.

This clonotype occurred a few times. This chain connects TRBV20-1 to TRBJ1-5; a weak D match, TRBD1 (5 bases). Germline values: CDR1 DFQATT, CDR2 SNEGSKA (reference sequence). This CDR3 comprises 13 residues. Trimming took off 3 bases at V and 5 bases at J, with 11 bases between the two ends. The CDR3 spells CSARGPIHQPQHF. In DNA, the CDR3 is TGCAGTGCTAGGGGGCCGATCCATCAGCCCCAGCATTTT.

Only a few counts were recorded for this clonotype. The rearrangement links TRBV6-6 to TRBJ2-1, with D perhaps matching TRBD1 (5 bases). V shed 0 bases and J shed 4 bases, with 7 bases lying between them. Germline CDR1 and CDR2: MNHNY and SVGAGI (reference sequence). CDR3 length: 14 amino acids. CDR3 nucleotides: TGTGCCAGCAGTTACTCGACAGAATACAATGAGCAGTTCTTC. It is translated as CASSYSTEYNEQFF.

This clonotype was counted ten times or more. The chain's CDR3 is CASSQDTGFFGYTF. CDR3 in DNA: TGTGCCAGCAGCCAGGATACAGGGTTCTTTGGCTACACCTTC. V and J are TRBV3-1 and TRBJ1-2; D is perhaps TRBD1 (6 bases). Trimming left V 3 bases short and J 7 bases short, with 15 bases between. Germline V gene sequence: CDR1 LGHDT, CDR2 YNNKEL (reference sequence). The CDR3 covers 14 residues.

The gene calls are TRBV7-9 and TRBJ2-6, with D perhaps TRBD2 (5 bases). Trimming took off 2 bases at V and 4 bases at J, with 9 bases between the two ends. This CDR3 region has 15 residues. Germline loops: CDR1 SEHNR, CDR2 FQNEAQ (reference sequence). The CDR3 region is CASSLRVAGANVLTF. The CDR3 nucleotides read TGTGCCAGCAGCTTACGAGTAGCGGGGGCCAACGTCCTGACTTTC.

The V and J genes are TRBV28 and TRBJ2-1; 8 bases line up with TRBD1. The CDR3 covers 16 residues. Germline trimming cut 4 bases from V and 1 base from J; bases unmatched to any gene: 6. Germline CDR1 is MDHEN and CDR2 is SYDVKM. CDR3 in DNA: TGTGCCAGCAGTTACGACAGGGGTGGTTCCTACAATGAGCAGTTCTTC. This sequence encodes CASSYDRGGSYNEQFF.

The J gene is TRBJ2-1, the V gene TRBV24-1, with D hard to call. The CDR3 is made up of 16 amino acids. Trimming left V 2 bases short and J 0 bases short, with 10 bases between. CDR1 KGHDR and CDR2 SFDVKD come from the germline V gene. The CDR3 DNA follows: TGTGCCACCAGTGATTCTGATTGGGGCTCCTACAATGAGCAGTTCTTC. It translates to CATSDSDWGSYNEQFF.

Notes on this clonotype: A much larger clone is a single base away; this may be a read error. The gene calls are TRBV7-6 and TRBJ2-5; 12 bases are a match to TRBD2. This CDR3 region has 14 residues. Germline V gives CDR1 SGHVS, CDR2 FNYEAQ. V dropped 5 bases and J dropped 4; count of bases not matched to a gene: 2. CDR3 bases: TGTGCCAGCAGCCCGACTAGCGGGGGAGAGACCCAGTACTTC. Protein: CASSPTSGGETQYF.

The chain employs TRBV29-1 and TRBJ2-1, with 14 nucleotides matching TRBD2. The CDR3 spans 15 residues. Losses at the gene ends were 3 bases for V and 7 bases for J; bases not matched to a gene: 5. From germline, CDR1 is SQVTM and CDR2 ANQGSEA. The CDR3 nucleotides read TGCAGCGTTGATCCCGGGACTAGCGGGGGTAATGAGCAGTTCTTC. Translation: CSVDPGTSGGNEQFF.

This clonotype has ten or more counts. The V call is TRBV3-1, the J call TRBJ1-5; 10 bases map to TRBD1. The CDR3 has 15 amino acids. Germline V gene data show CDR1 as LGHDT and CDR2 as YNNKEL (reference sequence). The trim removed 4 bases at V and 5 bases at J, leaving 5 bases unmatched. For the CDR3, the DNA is TGTGCCAGCAGCCGGGGACAGGGGCAAGATCAGCCCCAGCATTTT. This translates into CASSRGQGQDQPQHF.

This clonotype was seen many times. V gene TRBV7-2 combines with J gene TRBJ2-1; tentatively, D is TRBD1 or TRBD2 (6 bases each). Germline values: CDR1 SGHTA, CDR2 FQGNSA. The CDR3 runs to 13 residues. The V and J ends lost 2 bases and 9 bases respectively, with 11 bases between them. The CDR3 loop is CASSLTQGGEQFF. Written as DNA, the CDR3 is TGTGCCAGCAGCTTAACACAGGGAGGTGAGCAGTTCTTC.

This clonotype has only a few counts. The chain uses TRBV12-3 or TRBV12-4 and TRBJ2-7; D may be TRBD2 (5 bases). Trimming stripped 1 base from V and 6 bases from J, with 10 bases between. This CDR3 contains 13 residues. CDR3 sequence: CASSLVGAGEQYF. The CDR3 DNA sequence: TGTGCCAGCAGTTTAGTGGGAGCAGGCGAGCAGTACTTC.

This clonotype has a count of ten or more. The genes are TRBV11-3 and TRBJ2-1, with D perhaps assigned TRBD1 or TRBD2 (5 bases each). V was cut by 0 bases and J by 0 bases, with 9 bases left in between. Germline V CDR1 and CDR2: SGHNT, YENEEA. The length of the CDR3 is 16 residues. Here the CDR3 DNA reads TGTGCCAGCAGCTTAGAGGGGGTCAGCTCCTACAATGAGCAGTTCTTC. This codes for CASSLEGVSSYNEQFF.

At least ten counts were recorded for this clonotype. CDR3 amino acids: CASSKLTGEITGYGGYTF. In DNA form, the CDR3 reads TGTGCCAGCAGCAAACTAACGGGGGAAATAACAGGGTATGGGGGCTACACCTTC. V is TRBV27 and J is TRBJ1-2; D might be TRBD1 (6 bases). This CDR3 is 18 amino acids long. Per germline, CDR1 MNHEY and CDR2 SMNVEV (reference sequence). V was shortened by 6 bases and J by 8 bases, with 31 bases between the two germline ends.

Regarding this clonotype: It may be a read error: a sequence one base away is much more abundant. The CDR3 sequence is CAWNRDASNHPQHF. The CDR3 bases are TGTGCCTGGAACCGGGACGCAAGCAATCACCCCCAGCATTTT. This chain links TRBV30 with TRBJ1-5; TRBD1 is a possible D gene (5 bases). The CDR3 sequence is 14 residues long. The V gene's germline CDR1 is GTSNPN and CDR2 SVGIG (reference sequence).

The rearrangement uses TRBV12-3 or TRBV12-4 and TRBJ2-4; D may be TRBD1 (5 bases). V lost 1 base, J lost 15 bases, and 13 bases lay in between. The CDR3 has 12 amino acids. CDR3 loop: CASSLGSGFRYF. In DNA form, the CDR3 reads TGTGCCAGCAGTTTAGGGTCAGGGTTTAGGTACTTC.

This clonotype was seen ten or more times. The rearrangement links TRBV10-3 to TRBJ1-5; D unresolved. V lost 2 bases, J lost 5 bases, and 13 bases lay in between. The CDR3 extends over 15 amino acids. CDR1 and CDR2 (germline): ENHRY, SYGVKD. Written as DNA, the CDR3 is TGTGCCATCAGTGAGGCCCGGGTAGTCGATCAGCCCCAGCATTTT. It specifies CAISEARVVDQPQHF.

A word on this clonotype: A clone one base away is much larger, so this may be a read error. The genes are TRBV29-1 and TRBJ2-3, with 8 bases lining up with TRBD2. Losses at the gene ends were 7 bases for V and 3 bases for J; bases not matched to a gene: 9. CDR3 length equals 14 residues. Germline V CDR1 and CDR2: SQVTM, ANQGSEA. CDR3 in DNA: TGCAGCGCCGCGGGGGGATTGGGGACAGATACGCAGTATTTT. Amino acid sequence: CSAAGGLGTDTQYF.